The table lists the clone carrying this TCR beta chain with a few counts. The source of the sample is a study of beta chain features in type 1 diabetes. V lost 6 bases to trimming and J lost 6 bases, with 9 bases between them. Germline V CDR1 and CDR2: MDHEN, SYDVKM. The CDR3 spans 12 residues. TCRB transcripts that were expressed got sequenced, as all of the isolated RNA had been reverse transcribed. Sequencing was performed with immunoSEQ multiplex PCR; in TCRdb, only in-frame clones are kept and a portion is missing. There are about 320,000 clones in the sample; 12% to 15% occur only once, and about 6.6% lies in the top ten.

Source material: central memory CD4+ T cells from blood. The chain uses TRBV28 and TRBJ2-1; no definite D call. This clonotype originated in a man aged 30 to 39 in good health. The CDR3 sequence: CASRNLLNEQFF. CDR3 DNA: TGTGCCAGCAGAAACCTACTCAATGAGCAGTTCTTC.